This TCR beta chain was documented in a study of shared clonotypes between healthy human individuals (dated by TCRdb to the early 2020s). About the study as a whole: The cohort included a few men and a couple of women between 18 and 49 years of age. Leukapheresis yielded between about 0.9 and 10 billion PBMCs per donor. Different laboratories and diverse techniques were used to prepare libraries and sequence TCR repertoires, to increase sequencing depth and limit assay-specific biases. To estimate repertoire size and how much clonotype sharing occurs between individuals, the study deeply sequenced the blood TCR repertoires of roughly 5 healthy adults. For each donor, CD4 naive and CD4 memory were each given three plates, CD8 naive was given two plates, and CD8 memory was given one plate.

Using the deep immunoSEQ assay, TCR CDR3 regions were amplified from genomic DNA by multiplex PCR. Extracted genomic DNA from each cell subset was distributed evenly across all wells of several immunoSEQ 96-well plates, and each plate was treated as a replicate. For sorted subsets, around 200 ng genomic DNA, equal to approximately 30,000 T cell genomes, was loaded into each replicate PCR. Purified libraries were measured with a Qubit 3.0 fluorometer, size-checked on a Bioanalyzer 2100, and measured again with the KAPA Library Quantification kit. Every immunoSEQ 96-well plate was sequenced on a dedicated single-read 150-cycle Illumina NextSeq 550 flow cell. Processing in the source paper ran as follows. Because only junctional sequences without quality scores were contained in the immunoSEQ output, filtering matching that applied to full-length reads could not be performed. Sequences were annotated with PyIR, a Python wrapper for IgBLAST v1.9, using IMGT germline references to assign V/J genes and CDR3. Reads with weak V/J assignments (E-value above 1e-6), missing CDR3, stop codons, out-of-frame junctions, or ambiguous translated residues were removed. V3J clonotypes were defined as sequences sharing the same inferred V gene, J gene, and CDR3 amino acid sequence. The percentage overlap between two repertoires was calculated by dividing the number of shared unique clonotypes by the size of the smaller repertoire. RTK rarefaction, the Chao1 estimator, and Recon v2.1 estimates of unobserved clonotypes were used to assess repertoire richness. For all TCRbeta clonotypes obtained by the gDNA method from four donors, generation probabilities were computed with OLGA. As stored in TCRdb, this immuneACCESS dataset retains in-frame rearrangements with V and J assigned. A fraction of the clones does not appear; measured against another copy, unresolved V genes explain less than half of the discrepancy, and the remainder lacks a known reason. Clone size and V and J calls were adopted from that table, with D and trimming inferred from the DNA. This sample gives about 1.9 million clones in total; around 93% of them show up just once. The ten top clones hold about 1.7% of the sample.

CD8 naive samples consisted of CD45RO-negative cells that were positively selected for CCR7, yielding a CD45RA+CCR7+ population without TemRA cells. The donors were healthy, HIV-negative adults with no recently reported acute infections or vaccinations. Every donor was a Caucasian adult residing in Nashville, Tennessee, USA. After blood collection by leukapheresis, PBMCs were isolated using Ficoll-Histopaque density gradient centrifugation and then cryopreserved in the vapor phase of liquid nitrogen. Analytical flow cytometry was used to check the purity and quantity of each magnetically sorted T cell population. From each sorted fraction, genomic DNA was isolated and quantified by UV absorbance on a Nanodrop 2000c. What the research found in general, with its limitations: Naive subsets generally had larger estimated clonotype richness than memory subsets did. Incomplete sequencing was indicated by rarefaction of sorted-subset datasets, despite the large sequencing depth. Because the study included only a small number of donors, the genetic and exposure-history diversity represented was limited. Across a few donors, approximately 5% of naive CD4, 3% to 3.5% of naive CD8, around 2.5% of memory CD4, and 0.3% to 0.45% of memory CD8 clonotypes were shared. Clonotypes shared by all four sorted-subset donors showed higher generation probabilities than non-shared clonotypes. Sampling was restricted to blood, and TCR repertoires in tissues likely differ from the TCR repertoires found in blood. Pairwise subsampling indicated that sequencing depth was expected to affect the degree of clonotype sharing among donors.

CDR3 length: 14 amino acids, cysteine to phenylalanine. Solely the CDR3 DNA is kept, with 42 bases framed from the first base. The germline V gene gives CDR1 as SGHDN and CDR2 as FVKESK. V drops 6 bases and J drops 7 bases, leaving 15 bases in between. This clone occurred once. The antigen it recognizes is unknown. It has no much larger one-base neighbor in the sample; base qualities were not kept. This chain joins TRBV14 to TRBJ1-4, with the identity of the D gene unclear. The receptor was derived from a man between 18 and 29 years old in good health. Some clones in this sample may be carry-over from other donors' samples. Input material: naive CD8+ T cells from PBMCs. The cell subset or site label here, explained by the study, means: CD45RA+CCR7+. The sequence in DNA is TGTGCCAGCAGGTATGCTGGTCCCCGTGAAAAACTGTTTTTT. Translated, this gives CASRYAGPREKLFF.